This T cell receptor (beta chain) is drawn from a study of shared clonotypes between healthy human individuals (dated by TCRdb to 2019 to 2021). Concerning the study at large: The cohort comprised two women and a few men aged 18 to 49 years. For each donor, CD4 naive and CD4 memory were each run on three plates, CD8 naive on two plates, and CD8 memory on one plate. Blood TCR repertoires of a handful of healthy adults were deeply sequenced to estimate repertoire size and the extent of clonotype sharing between individuals. Different laboratories and diverse techniques were used to prepare libraries and sequence TCR repertoires, to increase sequencing depth and limit assay-specific biases. Between about 0.8 and 9 billion PBMCs per donor were obtained by leukapheresis.

The donors were healthy, HIV-negative adults with no recently reported acute infections or vaccinations. Every donor was a Caucasian adult living in Nashville, Tennessee, USA. CD4+ T cells were enriched by magnetic negative selection; naive cells were then positively selected on CD45RA, and the negative fraction formed the memory subset. After blood collection by leukapheresis, PBMCs were isolated using Ficoll-Histopaque density gradient centrifugation and then cryopreserved in the vapor phase of liquid nitrogen. Purity and quantity of every magnetically sorted T cell population were checked by analytical flow cytometry. Each sorted fraction had its genomic DNA isolated and then quantified by UV absorbance on a Nanodrop 2000c. The full study reports these points: Incomplete sequencing was indicated by rarefaction of sorted-subset datasets, despite the large sequencing depth. Because the study included a small number of donors, the genetic and exposure-history diversity represented was limited. Based on pairwise subsampling, the degree of clonotype sharing among donors was expected to be affected by sequencing depth. Larger estimated clonotype richness was generally found for naive subsets than for memory subsets. Sampling was limited to blood, and TCR repertoires in tissue likely differ from TCR repertoires in blood. Around 5.4% of naive CD4, 3% to 3.5% of naive CD8, about 2.1% of memory CD4, and 0.35% to 0.4% of memory CD8 clonotypes were shared across several donors. Higher generation probabilities were observed for clonotypes shared by all four sorted-subset donors than for non-shared clonotypes.

TCR CDR3 regions were amplified from genomic DNA by multiplex PCR using the deep immunoSEQ assay. Extracted genomic DNA from each cell subset was spread evenly across all wells of several immunoSEQ 96-well plates, with each plate serving as a replicate. For sorted subsets, each replicate PCR was loaded with about 200 ng genomic DNA, equivalent to 30,000 or so T cell genomes. The purified libraries were quantified using a Qubit 3.0 fluorometer, sized with a Bioanalyzer 2100, and then quantified again using the KAPA Library Quantification kit. Every immunoSEQ 96-well plate was sequenced on a dedicated single-read 150-cycle Illumina NextSeq 550 flow cell. Under the source paper's analysis protocol: Because the immunoSEQ output held only junctional sequences and lacked quality scores, the filtering could not match the filtering applied to full-length reads. Sequences were annotated with PyIR, a Python wrapper for IgBLAST v1.9, and V/J genes and CDR3 were assigned using IMGT germline references. Any read was removed if the V/J assignment was weak (E-value above 1e-6), the CDR3 was missing, or the read contained stop codons, out-of-frame junctions, or ambiguous translated residues. A V3J clonotype was defined by an identical inferred V gene, J gene, and CDR3 amino acid sequence. To compute the percentage overlap between repertoires, the number of shared unique clonotypes was divided by the size of the smaller repertoire. RTK rarefaction, the Chao1 estimator, and Recon v2.1 estimates of unobserved clonotypes were used to assess repertoire richness. OLGA was used to compute generation probabilities for all TCRbeta clonotypes that the gDNA method yielded from several donors. TCRdb carries this immuneACCESS record with in-frame sequences only. Its versions omit some clonotypes, under half of them owing to an unresolved V gene in the studies checked, with the rest unexplained. V and J calls and clone size are copied from that table; D and trimming were computed from the DNA. Recorded for this sample are millions of clones; more than 90% of them occurred a single time. Of the sample, about 0.13% is held by the ten largest clones.

Worth noting for this clone: It lacks a known antigen. The sample holds no much larger clone one base away, and base qualities are not on file.

Taken from the germline V gene, the CDR1 and CDR2 loops are SGHTA and FQGNSA. The CDR3 runs 16 residues from the cysteine to the phenylalanine. The only DNA kept is the CDR3, 48 bases in frame from the first base. The germline V and J ends show losses of 1 base and 3 bases respectively, and no gene match explains 6 bases of the junction. The chain links TRBV7-2 with TRBJ2-5; 9 bases in between match TRBD1. Sequences were obtained from naive CD4+ T cells sorted from blood. Per the publication, the cell subset or site label means: CD45RA+ positively selected. The sequence was obtained from a man between 18 and 29 years old in good health. The CDR3 protein sequence reads: CASSLGRDRVKETQYF. The DNA is as follows: TGTGCCAGCAGCTTAGGCAGGGACAGGGTAAAAGAGACCCAGTACTTC.